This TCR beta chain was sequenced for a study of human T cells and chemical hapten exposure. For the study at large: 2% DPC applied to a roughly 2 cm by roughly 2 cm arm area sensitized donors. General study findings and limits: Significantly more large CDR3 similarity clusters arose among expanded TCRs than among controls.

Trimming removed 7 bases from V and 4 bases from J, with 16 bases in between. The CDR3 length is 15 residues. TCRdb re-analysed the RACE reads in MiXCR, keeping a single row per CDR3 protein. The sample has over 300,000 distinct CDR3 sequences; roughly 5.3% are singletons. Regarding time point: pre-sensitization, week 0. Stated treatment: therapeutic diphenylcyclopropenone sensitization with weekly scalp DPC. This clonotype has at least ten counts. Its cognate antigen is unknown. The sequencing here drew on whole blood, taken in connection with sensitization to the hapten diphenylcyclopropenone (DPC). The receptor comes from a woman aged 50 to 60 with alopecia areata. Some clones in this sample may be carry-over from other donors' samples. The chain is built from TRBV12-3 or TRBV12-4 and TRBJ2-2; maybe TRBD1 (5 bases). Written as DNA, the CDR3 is TGTGCCAGCACCCCTACTCTAAGGGGCACCGGGGAGCTGTTTTTT. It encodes CASTPTLRGTGELFF.